What follows is one TCR beta chain and its context. Its antigen is currently unknown. The sample originates from a study of beta chain features in type 1 diabetes. Sort purity for all populations was recorded as exceeding 98%. Overall study findings and caveats: The study found moderately but significantly shorter TCRB CDR3s in all four CD4+ subsets of Type 1 diabetes patients. Whether TCRB rearrangement is influenced by HLA type went unresolved here. For patients, the naive, central memory and Treg TCRB repertoires appeared more alike than for healthy donors.

The authors reverse transcribed all of the isolated RNA, so sequencing captured expressed TCRB transcripts. The assay was immunoSEQ multiplex PCR, and TCRdb's table has in-frame clones only and misses some. The sample yields around 690,000 clones, approximately 13% seen once. This TCR derives from a man aged 25 to 40 with type 1 diabetes. The sample consisted of naive CD4+ T cells from blood.

The CDR3 nucleotides are TGTGCCAGCAGCTCGATGGGACAGCTGAACACCGGGGAGCTGTTTTTT. The encoded protein is CASSSMGQLNTGELFF. This sequence joins TRBV7-2 and TRBJ2-2; TRBD1 matches 7 bases. CDR1 and CDR2 (germline): SGHTA, FQGNSA. This CDR3 region has 16 residues. The V and J ends lost 4 bases and 1 base, in that order; junction bases with no gene match: 6.